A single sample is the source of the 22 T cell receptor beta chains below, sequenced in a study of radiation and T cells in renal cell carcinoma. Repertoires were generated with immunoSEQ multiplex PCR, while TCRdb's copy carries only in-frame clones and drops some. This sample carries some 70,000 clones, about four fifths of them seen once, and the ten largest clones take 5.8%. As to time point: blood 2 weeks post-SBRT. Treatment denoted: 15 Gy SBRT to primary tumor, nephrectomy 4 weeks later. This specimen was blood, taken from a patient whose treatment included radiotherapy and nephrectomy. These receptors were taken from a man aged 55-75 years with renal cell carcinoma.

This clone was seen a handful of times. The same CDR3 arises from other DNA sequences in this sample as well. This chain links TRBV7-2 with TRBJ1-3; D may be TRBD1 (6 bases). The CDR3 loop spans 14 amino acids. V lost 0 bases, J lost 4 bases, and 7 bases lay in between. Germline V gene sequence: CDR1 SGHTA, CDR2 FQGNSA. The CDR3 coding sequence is TGTGCCAGCAGCTTAGCAGGGGGGGGAAACACCATATATTTT. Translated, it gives CASSLAGGGNTIYF.

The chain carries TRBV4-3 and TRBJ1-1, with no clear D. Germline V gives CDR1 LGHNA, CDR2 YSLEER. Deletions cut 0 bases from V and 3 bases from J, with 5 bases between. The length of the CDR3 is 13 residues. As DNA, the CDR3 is TGCGCCAGCAGCCAAGAACGCTACACTGAAGCTTTCTTT. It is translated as CASSQERYTEAFF.

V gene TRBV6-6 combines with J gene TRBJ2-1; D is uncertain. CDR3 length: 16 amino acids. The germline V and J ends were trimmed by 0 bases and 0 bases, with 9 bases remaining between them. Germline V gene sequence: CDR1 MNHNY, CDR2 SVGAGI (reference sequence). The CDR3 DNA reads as TGTGCCAGCAGTTACTCACCCAGAAGCTCCTACAATGAGCAGTTCTTC. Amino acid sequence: CASSYSPRSSYNEQFF.

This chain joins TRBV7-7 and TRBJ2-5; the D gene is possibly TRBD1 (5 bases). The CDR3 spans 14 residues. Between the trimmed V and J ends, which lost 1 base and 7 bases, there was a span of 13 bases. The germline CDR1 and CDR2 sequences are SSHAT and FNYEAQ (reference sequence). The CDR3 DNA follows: TGTGCCAGCAGCTTAGTTCCATACCAGGGGACCCAGTACTTC. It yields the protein CASSLVPYQGTQYF.

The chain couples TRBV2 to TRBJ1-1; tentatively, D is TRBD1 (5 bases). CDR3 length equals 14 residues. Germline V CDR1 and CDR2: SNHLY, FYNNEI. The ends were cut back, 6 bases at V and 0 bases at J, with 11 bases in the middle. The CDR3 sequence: CASSQGSMNTEAFF. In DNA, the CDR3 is TGTGCCAGCAGCCAGGGATCCATGAACACTGAAGCTTTCTTT.

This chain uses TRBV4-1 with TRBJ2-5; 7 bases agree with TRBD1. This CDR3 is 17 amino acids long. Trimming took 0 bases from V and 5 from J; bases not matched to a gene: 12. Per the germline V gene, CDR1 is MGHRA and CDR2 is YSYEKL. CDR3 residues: CASSQEGSRQGRETQYF. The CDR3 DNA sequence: TGCGCCAGCAGCCAAGAGGGGAGTCGACAGGGTCGCGAGACCCAGTACTTC.

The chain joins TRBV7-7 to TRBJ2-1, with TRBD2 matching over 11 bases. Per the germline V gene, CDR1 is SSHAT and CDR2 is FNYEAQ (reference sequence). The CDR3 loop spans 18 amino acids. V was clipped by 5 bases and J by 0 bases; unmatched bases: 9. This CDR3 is CASSARLAGGSSYNEQFF. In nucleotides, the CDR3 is TGTGCCAGCAGCGCCCGTTTAGCGGGAGGGAGCTCCTACAATGAGCAGTTCTTC. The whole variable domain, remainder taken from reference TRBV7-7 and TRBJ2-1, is GAGVSQSPRYKVTKRGQDVTLRCDPISSHATLYWYQQALGQGPEFLTYFNYEAQPDKSGLPSDRFSAERPEGSISTLTIQRTEQRDSAMYRCASSARLAGGSSYNEQFFGPGTRLTVL.

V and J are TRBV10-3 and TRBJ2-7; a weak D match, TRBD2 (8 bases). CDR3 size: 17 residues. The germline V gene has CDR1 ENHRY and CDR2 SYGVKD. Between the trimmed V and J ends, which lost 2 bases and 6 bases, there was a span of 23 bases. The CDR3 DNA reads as TGTGCCATCAGTGAGCCCAGGGGGGGACTAGGCATTCTCGAGCAGTACTTC. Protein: CAISEPRGGLGILEQYF.

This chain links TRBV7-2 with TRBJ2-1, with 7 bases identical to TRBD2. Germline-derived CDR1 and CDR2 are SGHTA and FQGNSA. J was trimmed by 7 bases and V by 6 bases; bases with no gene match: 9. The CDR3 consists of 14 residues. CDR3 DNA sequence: TGTGCCAGCAGTATAGCGGGCCCCGGGAATGAGCAGTTCTTC. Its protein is CASSIAGPGNEQFF.

CDR3 DNA: TGTGCCAGCAGTCCCGAAGGCGTGGGCCCTGAAGCTTTCTTT. Residues: CASSPEGVGPEAFF. The rearrangement uses TRBV27 and TRBJ1-1; D is unresolved. The CDR3 runs 14 residues. V shed 5 bases and J shed 6 bases, with 16 bases lying between them. CDR1 is MNHEY, CDR2 SMNVEV, per germline (reference sequence).

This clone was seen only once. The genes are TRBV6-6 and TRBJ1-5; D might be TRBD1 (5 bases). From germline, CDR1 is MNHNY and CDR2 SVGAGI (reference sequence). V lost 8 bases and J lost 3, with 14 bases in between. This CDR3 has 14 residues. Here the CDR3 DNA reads TGTGCCAGCCAGGGAGGGATGTACAATCAGCCCCAGCATTTT. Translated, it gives CASQGGMYNQPQHF.

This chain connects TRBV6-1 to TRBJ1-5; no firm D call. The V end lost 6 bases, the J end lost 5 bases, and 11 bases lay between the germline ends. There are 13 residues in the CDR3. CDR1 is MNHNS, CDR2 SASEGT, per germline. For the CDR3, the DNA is TGTGCCAGCAGCCGGGGAATCGATCAGCCCCAGCATTTT. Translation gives CASSRGIDQPQHF.

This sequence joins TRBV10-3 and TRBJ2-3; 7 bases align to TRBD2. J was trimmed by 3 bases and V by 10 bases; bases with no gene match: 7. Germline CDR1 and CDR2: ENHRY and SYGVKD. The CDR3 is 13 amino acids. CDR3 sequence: CATSAGPTDTQYF. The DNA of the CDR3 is TGTGCCACATCAGCGGGACCTACAGATACGCAGTATTTT.

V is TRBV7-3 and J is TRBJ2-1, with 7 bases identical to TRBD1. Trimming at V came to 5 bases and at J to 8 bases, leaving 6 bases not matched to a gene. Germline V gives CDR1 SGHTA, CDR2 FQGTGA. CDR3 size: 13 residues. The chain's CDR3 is CASSRIGGDEQFF. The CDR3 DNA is TGTGCCAGCAGCCGAATAGGGGGCGATGAGCAGTTCTTC.

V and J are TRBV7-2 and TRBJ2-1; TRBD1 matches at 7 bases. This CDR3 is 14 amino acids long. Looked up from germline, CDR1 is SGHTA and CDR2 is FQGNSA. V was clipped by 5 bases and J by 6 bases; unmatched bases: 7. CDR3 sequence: CASSPGTAANEQFF. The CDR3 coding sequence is TGTGCCAGCAGCCCCGGGACAGCAGCCAATGAGCAGTTCTTC.

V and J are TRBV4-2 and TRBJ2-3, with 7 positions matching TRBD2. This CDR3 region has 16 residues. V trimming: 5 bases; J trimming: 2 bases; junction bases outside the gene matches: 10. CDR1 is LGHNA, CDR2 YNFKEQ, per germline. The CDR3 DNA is TGTGCCAGCAGCTCCGGGAGGCTTACGAACACAGATACGCAGTATTTT. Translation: CASSSGRLTNTDTQYF.

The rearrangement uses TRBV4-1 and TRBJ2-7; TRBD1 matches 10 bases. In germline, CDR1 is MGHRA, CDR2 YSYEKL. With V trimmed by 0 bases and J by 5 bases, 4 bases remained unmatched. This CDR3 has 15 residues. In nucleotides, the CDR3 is TGCGCCAGCAGCCAAGAGACAGGGGGCCAGGACGAGCAGTACTTC. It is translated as CASSQETGGQDEQYF.

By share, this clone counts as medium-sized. As DNA, the CDR3 is TGTGCCAGCAGCTCGGGACAGCCCTACGAGCAGTACTTC. It specifies CASSSGQPYEQYF. The chain combines TRBV7-2 with TRBJ2-7; 7 nucleotides match TRBD1. The V segment lost 4 bases and the J segment 2 bases; nucleotides outside the gene matches: 2. This CDR3 has 13 residues. Germline assignment: CDR1 SGHTA and CDR2 FQGNSA.

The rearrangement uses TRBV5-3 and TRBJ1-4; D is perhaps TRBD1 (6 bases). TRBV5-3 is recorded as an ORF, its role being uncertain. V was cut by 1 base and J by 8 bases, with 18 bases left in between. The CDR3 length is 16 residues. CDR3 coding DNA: TGTGCCAGAAGCTTGAGGGGGGCACGGATTGACGAAAAACTGTTTTTT. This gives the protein CARSLRGARIDEKLFF.

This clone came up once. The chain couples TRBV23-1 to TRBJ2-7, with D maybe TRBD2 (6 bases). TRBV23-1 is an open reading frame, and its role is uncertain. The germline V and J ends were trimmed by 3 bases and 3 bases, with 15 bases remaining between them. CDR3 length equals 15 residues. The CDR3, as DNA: TGCGCCAGCAGTCAGGGTGGCGGCGGGAACTACGAGCAGTACTTC. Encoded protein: CASSQGGGGNYEQYF.

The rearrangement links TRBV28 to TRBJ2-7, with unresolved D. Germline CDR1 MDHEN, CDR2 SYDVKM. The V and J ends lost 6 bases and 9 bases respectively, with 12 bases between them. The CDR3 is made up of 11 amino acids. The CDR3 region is CASSSNLGQYF. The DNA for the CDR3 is TGTGCCAGCAGCTCTAACCTTGGGCAGTACTTC.

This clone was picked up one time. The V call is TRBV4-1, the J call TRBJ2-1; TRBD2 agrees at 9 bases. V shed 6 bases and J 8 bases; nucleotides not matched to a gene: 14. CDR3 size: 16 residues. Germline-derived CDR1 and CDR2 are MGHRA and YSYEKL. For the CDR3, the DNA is TGCGCCAGCAGGCAGTATGAGCGGGAGGCCCCCCATGAGCAGTTCTTC. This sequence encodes CASRQYEREAPHEQFF.